This TCR beta chain was obtained from a study of cytotoxic CD8 clonotypes in ibrutinib-treated CLL (dated by TCRdb to about 2021). For the wider study: The cohort included roughly 15 treatment-naive and under 13 relapsed/refractory patients; some 18 were IGHV unmutated. Cryopreserved peripheral blood mononuclear cells were obtained prior to treatment, at the time of response, and at either disease progression or sustained remission. Every remission and progressive disease sample was obtained while ibrutinib was still being received by the patients. Response samples were taken after a median of 12 months on treatment, ranging from roughly 6 to 36 months. Responses were partial in 24 patients and complete in 2; after median 68 months follow-up, about 15 stayed in remission and around 12 progressed. Longitudinal samples were obtainable from about 30% of the roughly 90 participants in the trial. On average, each sample had hundreds of thousands of productive templates and roughly 95,000 productive rearrangements. Summary of the overall study and its limitations: Public clonotypes were rare and either contracted or stayed stable during treatment, and the rise in clonality at ibrutinib response reflected the expansion of private clonotypes. Sampling times were not matched between patients in sustained remission and patients whose disease was progressing, and lymph node repertoires were not examined. Baseline clonality exceeded that of age-matched healthy donors and correlated strongly with circulating CD8+ T-cell counts. Clonality increased at ibrutinib response, stayed stable in sustained remission, and fell back toward baseline at progression.

Reading the label with the study, this specimen's time point is: approximately 2 years on ibrutinib. Roughly 2 micrograms of genomic DNA were extracted from cryopreserved PBMCs for TCR beta library preparation. High-throughput TCR beta sequencing was performed on longitudinal blood samples from CLL patients receiving ibrutinib monotherapy. The patients took part in an open-label, single-center phase 2 trial of ibrutinib monotherapy. A MiSeq instrument was used for deep resolution sequencing, which targeted depths ranging from 1 in 1 million up to 1 in 200,000 T cells, with coverage averaging 10x for each clonotype. TCR beta libraries were generated with the immunoSEQ hsTCRB Kit. The authors processed their data as follows. The data were analyzed with ImmunoSEQ Analyzer and ImmunoSEQ Data Assistant, and V, D and J gene assignments followed IMGT definitions. Clonality, which ranges from 0 to 1, was calculated by subtracting the normalized Shannon entropy of productive rearrangement frequencies from one. Only overrepresented clonotypes making up at least 0.05% of the repertoire of each patient were included in the public clonotype analysis. Repertoires from some twelve age-matched healthy donors in immuneACCESS were used as clonality controls. TCRdb provides this immuneACCESS table in a form limited to in-frame rearrangements. Some clones are lacking; in checked studies, under half of them reflect an unresolved V gene, and why the rest are absent is not known. V and J calls plus clone size are reproduced from that table; the DNA served to infer D and trimming. The sample records over 95,000 clones, more than 55% of which are singletons. Approximately 35% of the sample is in the top ten clones.

For this chain, trimming is 5 bases at the V end and 7 bases at the J end, and the number of junction bases without a gene match is 6. CDR3 length: 14 amino acids, cysteine to phenylalanine. The only DNA kept is the CDR3, 42 bases in frame from the first base. For CDR1 and CDR2, the germline V gene (reference sequence) lists MNHNY and SVGAGI. As for this clone: Its antigen specificity is not known. No base qualities exist here, and no much larger clone lies one base off it.

The origin of this receptor is a human donor with chronic lymphocytic leukemia. This sample comprised PBMCs, obtained after 24 months of ibrutinib treatment. Recombination joined TRBV6-6 with TRBJ2-4, with 9 central nucleotides matching TRBD2. The nucleotide sequence reads TGTGCCAGCAGTGGCGGGGGGGCATCGAACATTCAGTACTTC. This is translated as CASSGGGASNIQYF.